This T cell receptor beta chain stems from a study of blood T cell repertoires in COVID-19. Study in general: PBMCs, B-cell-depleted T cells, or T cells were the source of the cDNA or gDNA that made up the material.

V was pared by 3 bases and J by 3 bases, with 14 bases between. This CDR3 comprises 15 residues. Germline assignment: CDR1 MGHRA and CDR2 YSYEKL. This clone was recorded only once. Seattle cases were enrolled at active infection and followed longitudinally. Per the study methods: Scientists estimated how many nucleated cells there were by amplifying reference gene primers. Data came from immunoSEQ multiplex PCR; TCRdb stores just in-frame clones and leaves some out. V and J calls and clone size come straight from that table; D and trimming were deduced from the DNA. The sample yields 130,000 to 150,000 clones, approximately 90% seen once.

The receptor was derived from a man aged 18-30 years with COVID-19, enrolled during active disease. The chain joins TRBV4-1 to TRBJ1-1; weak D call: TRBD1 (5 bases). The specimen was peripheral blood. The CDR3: CASSQIDSPDTEAFF. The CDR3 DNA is TGCGCCAGCAGCCAGATTGACAGCCCCGACACTGAAGCTTTCTTT.